The 2 T cell receptor beta chains listed next were all sequenced from one sample in a study of CD8 T cells in ankylosing spondylitis. Overall study results and limits: A TCR beta motif of fewer than 10 highly homologous variants seemed to mark ankylosing spondylitis blood.

MiXCR, run by TCRdb on the 5' RACE reads, gives a single entry per CDR3 protein. The sample has about 840,000 distinct CDR3 sequences, around 11% seen once. These receptors' antigens are unknown. Sequenced sample: blood, either unsorted or a sorted T cell fraction (not recorded which). The receptor set was obtained from a male donor with ankylosing spondylitis.

This clonotype has more than one count but fewer than ten. The chain couples TRBV5-1 to TRBJ2-7; D may be TRBD1 (6 bases). V was clipped by 4 bases and J by 5 bases, with 13 bases between them. CDR3 length: 13 amino acids. CDR1 and CDR2 from the germline V gene are SGHRS and YFSETQ. The CDR3 is CASSERQADEQYF. The CDR3 region has the DNA TGCGCCAGCAGCGAGAGACAGGCTGACGAGCAGTACTTC.

This clonotype was seen repeatedly, ten times or more. This chain joins TRBV20-1 and TRBJ2-3; 7 positions match TRBD2. Per germline, CDR1 DFQATT and CDR2 SNEGSKA (reference sequence). The CDR3 has 13 residues. DNA for the CDR3: TGCGGAGTAAAGCGGGACCCCACAGATACGCAGTATTTT. This sequence encodes CGVKRDPTDTQYF.